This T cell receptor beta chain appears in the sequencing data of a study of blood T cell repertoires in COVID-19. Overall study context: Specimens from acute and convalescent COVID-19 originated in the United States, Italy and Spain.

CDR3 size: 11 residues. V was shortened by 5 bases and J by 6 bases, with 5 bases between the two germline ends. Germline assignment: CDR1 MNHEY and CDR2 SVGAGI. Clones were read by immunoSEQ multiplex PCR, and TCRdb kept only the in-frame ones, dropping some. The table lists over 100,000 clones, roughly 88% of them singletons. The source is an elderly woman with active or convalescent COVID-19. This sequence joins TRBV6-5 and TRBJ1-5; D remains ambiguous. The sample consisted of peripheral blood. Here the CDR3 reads CASSLGQPQHF. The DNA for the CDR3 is TGTGCCAGCAGTCTAGGTCAGCCCCAGCATTTT.